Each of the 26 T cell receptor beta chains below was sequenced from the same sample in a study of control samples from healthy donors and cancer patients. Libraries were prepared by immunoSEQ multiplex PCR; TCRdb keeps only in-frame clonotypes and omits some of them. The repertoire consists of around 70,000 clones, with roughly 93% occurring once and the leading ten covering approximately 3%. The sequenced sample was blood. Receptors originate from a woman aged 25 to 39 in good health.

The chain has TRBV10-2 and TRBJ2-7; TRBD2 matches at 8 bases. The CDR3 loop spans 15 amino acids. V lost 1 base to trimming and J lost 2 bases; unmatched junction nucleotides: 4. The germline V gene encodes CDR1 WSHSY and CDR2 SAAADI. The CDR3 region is CASSEFPGGAYEQYF. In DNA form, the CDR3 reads TGCGCCAGCAGTGAGTTCCCCGGGGGGGCCTACGAGCAGTACTTC.

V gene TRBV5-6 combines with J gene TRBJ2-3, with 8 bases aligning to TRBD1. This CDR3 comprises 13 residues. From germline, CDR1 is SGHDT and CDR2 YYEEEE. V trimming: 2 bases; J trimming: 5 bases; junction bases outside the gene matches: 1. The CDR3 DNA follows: TGTGCCAGCAGCTTACAGGGGGTAGATACGCAGTATTTT. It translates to CASSLQGVDTQYF.

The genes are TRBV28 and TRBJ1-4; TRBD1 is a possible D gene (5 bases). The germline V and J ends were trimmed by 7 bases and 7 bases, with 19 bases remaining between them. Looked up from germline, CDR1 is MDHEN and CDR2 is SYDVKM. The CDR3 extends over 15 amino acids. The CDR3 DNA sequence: TGTGCCAGCAACGAAATGAGGGGAGAGGTTGAAAAACTGTTTTTT. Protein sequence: CASNEMRGEVEKLFF.

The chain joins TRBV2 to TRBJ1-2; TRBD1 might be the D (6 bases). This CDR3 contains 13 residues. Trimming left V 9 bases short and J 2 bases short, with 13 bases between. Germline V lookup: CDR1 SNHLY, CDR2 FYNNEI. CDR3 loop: CARTGDKNYGYTF. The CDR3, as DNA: TGTGCCAGGACGGGGGACAAAAACTATGGCTACACCTTC. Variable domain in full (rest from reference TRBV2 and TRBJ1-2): EPEVTQTPSHQVTQMGQEVILRCVPISNHLYFYWYRQILGQKVEFLVSFYNNEISEKSEIFDDQFSVERPDGSNFTLKIRSTKLEDSAMYFCARTGDKNYGYTFGSGTRLTVV.

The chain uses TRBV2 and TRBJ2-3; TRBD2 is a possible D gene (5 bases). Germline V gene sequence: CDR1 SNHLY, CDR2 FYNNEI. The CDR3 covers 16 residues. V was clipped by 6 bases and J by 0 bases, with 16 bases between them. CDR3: CASRENLRASTDTQYF. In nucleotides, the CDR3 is TGTGCCAGCAGGGAGAACCTGCGGGCTAGCACAGATACGCAGTATTTT.

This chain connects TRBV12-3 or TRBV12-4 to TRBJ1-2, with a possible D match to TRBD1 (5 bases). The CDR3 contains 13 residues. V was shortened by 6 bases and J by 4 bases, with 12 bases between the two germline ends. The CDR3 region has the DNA TGTGCCAGCAGACTTGGGGGTCTCTATGGCTACACCTTC. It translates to CASRLGGLYGYTF.

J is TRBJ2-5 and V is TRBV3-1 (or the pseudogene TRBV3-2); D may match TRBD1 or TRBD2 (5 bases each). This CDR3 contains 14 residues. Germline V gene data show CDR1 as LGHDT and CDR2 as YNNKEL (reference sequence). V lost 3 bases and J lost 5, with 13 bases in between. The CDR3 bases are TGTGCCAGCAGCCACTCCGGGACCGGGGAGACCCAGTACTTC. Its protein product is CASSHSGTGETQYF.

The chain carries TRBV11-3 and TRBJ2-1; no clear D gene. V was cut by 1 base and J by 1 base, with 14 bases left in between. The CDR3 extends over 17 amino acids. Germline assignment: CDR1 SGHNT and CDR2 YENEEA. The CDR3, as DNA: TGTGCCAGCAGCTTAGTAGGCCCGATGCGATCCTACAATGAGCAGTTCTTC. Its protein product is CASSLVGPMRSYNEQFF.

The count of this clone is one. The DNA for the CDR3 is TGTGCCAGCTCACCAGAAATCTATAACTATGGCTACACCTTC. It encodes CASSPEIYNYGYTF. The rearrangement joins TRBV18 to TRBJ1-2; no reliable D call. V shed 2 bases and J shed 1 base, with 8 bases lying between them. The CDR3 sequence is 14 residues long. The germline gives CDR1 KGHSH, CDR2 LQKENI.

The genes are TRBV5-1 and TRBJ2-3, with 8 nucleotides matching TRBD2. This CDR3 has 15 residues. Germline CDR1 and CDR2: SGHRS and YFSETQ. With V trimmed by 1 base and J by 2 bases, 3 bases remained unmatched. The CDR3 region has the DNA TGCGCCAGCAGCTTGACTAGCGGACACACAGATACGCAGTATTTT. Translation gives CASSLTSGHTDTQYF. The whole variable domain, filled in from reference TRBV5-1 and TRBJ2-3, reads KAGVTQTPRYLIKTRGQQVTLSCSPISGHRSVSWYQQTPGQGLQFLFEYFSETQRNKGNFPGRFSGRQFSNSRSEMNVSTLELGDSALYLCASSLTSGHTDTQYFGPGTRLTVL.

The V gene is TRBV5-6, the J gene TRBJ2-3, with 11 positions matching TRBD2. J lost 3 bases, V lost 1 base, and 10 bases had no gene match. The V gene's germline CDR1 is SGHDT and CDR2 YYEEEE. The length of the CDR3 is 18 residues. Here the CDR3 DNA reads TGTGCCAGCAGCTTGTTGAAGCTAGCGGGGGGCGAAACAGATACGCAGTATTTT. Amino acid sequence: CASSLLKLAGGETDTQYF.

The chain's CDR3 is CASRNRNTEAFF. The CDR3 nucleotides are TGTGCCAGCAGAAACAGGAACACTGAAGCTTTCTTT. The chain uses TRBV6-5 and TRBJ1-1, with D unresolved. This CDR3 is built from 12 residues. Germline CDR1 MNHEY, CDR2 SVGAGI. V lost 6 bases, J lost 1 base, and 6 bases lay in between.

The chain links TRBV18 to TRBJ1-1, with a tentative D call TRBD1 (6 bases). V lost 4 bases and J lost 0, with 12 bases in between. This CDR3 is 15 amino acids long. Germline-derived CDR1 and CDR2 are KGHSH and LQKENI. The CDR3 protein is CASSLQGSMNTEAFF. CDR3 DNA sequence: TGTGCCAGCTCACTACAGGGTAGCATGAACACTGAAGCTTTCTTT.

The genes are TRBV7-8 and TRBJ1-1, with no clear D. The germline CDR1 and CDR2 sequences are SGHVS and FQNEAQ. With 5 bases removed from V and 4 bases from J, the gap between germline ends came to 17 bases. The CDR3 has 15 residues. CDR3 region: CASSPLAVSATEAFF. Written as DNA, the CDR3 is TGTGCCAGCAGCCCCCTTGCAGTGTCGGCCACTGAAGCTTTCTTT.

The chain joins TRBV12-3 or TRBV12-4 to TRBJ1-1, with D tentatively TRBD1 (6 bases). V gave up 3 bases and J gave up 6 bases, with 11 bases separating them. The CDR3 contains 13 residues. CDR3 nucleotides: TGTGCCAGCAGTTTCCGGGGGCAATCTGAAGCTTTCTTT. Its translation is CASSFRGQSEAFF.

The CDR3 is CASSQDRGSRYGYTF. The CDR3, as DNA: TGTGCCAGCAGCCAAGATAGAGGGTCCCGCTATGGCTACACCTTC. This chain connects TRBV3-1 (or the pseudogene TRBV3-2) to TRBJ1-2, with no clear D. Germline values: CDR1 LGHDT, CDR2 YNNKEL (reference sequence). V lost 0 bases to trimming and J lost 4 bases, with 12 bases between them. CDR3 length: 15 residues.

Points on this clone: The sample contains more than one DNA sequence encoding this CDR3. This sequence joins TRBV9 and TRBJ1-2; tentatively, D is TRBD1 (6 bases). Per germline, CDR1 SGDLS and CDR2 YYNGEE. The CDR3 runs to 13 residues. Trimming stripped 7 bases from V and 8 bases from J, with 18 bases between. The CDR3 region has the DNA TGTGCCAGCCGGGGGGGGGCCCTCAGCGGCTACACCTTC. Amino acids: CASRGGALSGYTF.

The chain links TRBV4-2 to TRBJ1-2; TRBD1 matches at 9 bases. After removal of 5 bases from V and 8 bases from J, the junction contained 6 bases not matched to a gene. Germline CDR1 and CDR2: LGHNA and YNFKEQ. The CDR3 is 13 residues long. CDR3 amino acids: CASSNRDRAGYTF. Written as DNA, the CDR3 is TGTGCCAGCAGCAACCGGGACAGGGCAGGCTACACCTTC.

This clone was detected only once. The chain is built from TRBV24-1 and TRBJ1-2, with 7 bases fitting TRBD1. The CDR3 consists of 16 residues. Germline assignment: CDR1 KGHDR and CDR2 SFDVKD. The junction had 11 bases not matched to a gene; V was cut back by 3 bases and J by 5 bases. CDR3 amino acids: CATSDPRQGSLYGYTF. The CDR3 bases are TGTGCCACCAGTGATCCGAGACAGGGCTCTCTTTATGGCTACACCTTC.

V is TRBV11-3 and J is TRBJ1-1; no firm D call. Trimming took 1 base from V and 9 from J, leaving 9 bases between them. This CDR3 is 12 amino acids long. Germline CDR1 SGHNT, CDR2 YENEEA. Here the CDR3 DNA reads TGTGCCAGCAGCTTAGGGGCAGGACAAGCTTTCTTT. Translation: CASSLGAGQAFF. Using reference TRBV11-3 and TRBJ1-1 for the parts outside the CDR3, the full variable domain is EAGVVQSPRYKIIEKKQPVAFWCNPISGHNTLYWYLQNLGQGPELLIRYENEEAVDDSQLPKDRFSAERLKGVDSTLKIQPAELGDSAVYLCASSLGAGQAFFGQGTRLTVV.

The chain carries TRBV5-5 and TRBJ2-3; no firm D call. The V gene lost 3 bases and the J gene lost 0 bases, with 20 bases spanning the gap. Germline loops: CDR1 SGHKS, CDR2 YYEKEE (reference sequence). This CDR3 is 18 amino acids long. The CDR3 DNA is TGTGCCAGCAGCTCCAACCTTAGACGGACGGCTAGCACAGATACGCAGTATTTT. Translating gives CASSSNLRRTASTDTQYF.

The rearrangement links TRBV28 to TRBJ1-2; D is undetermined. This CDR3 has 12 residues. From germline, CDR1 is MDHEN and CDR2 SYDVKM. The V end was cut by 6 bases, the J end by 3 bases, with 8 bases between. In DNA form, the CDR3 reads TGTGCCAGCAGCTTAACTGACTATGGCTACACCTTC. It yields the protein CASSLTDYGYTF.

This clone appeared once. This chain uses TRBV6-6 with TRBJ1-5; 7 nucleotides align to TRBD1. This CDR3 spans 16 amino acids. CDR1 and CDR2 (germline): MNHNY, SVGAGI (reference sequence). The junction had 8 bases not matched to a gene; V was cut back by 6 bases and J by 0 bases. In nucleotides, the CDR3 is TGTGCCAGCAGCCCTGCAACAGGGGATAGCAATCAGCCCCAGCATTTT. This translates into CASSPATGDSNQPQHF.

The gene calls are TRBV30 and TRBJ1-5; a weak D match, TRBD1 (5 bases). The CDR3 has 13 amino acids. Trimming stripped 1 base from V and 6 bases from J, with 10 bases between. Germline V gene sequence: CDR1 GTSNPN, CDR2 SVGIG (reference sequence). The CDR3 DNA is TGTGCCTGGAGTGGGGGGATAGGTCAGCCCCAGCATTTT. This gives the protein CAWSGGIGQPQHF.

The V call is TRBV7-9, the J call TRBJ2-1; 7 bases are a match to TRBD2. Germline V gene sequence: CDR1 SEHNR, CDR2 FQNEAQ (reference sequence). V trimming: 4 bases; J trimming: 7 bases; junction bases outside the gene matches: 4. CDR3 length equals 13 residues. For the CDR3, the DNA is TGTGCCAGCAGCTCGACTAGCCGAAATGAGCAGTTCTTC. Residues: CASSSTSRNEQFF. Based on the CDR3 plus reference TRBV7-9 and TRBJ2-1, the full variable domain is DTGVSQNPRHKITKRGQNVTFRCDPISEHNRLYWYRQTLGQGPEFLTYFQNEAQLEKSRLLSDRFSAERPKGSFSTLEIQRTEQGDSAMYLCASSSTSRNEQFFGPGTRLTVL.

The CDR3 region is CASSLNPNPRTANEKLFF. DNA for the CDR3: TGTGCCAGCAGCTTAAACCCAAACCCCCGGACAGCTAATGAAAAACTGTTTTTT. The gene calls are TRBV7-3 and TRBJ1-4; TRBD1 might be the D (6 bases). CDR1 SGHTA and CDR2 FQGTGA come from the germline V gene. The CDR3 has 18 residues. With 1 base removed from V and 3 bases from J, the gap between germline ends came to 18 bases. Full variable domain (outside the CDR3, taken from reference TRBV7-3 and TRBJ1-4): GAGVSQTPSNKVTEKGKYVELRCDPISGHTALYWYRQSLGQGPEFLIYFQGTGAADDSGLPNDRFFAVRPEGSVSTLKIQRTERGDSAVYLCASSLNPNPRTANEKLFFGSGTQLSVL.